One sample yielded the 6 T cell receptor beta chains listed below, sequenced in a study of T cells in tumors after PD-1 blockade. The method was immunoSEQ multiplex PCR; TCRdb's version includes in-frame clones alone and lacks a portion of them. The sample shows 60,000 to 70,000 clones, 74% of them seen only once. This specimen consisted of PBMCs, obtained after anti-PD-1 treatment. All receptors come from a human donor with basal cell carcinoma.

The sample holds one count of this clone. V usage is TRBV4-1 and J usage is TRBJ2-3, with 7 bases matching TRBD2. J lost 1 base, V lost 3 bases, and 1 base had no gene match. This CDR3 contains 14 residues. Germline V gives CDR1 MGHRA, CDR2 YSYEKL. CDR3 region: CASSQGGGTDTQYF. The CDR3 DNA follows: TGCGCCAGCAGCCAGGGGGGGGGCACAGATACGCAGTATTTT.

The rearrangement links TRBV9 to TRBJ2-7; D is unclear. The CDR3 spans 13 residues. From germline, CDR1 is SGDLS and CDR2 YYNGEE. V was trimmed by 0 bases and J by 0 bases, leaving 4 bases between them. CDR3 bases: TGTGCCAGCAGCGTAGCCCCCTCCTACGAGCAGTACTTC. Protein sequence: CASSVAPSYEQYF.

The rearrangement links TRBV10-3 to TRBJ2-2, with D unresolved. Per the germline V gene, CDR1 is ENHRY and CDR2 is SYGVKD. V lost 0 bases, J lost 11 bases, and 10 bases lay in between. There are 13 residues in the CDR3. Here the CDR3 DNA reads TGTGCCATCAGTGAGTCGATAGCTGTTGAGCTGTTTTTT. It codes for CAISESIAVELFF.

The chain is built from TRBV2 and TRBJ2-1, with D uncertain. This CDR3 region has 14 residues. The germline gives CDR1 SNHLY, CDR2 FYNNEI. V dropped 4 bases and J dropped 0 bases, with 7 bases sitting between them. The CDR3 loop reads CASSGTDSYNEQFF. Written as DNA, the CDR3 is TGTGCCAGCAGTGGGACGGACTCCTACAATGAGCAGTTCTTC.

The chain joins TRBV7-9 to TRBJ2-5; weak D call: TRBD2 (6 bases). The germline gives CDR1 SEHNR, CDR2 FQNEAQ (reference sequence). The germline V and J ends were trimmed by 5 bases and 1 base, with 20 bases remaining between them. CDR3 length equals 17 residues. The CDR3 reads CASSGKSPGTPQETQYF. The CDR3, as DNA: TGTGCCAGCAGCGGTAAATCCCCCGGGACTCCCCAAGAGACCCAGTACTTC.

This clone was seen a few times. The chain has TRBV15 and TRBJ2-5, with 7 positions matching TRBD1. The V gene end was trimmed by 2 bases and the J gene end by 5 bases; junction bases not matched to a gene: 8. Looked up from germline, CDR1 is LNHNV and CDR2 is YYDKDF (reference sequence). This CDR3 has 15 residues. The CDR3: CATSRPGTAKETQYF. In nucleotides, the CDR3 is TGTGCCACCAGCAGACCCGGGACAGCTAAGGAGACCCAGTACTTC.